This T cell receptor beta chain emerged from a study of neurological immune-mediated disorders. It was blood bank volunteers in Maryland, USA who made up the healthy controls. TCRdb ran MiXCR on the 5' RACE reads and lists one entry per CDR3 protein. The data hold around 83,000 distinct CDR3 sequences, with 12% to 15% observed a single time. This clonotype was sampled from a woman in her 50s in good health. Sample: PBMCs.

The CDR3 loop is CASPTGQNTEAFF. CDR3 bases: TGTGCCAGCCCAACGGGACAGAACACTGAAGCTTTCTTT. The chain employs TRBV7-3 and TRBJ1-1; a possible D gene is TRBD1 (6 bases). Germline CDR1 SGHTA, CDR2 FQGTGA. The CDR3 runs 13 residues. V gave up 8 bases and J gave up 1 base, with 11 bases separating them.